The 29 T cell receptor beta chains reported below all come from one sample, sequenced in a study of post-analysis software for immune sequencing data. Study-wide results and limits: With TRBV5-6, TRBV5-1 and TRBV20-1 included, about five TRBV segments were more frequent in patients than in controls.

Antigen specificity for these receptors is unknown. Built from TCR beta cDNA, the libraries had unique molecular identifiers in them. TCRdb reprocessed the PCR reads via MiXCR and lists one record per CDR3 protein. This sample has 380,000 or so distinct CDR3 sequences; less than 35% occur once, and the top ten carry about an eighth. Sequencing was done on a sample of blood. The receptors come from a girl under 18 with multiple sclerosis.

The rearrangement joins TRBV6-2 or TRBV6-3 to TRBJ2-7, with TRBD1 matching 7 bases. J gave up 3 bases and V 2 bases, and 13 bases lay outside the gene matches. The CDR3 is made up of 17 amino acids. Germline CDR1 reads MNHEY; CDR2 reads SVGEGT. CDR3 amino acids: CASSYPGTVNLFYEQYF. The DNA of the CDR3 is TGTGCCAGCAGTTACCCCGGGACAGTCAATTTATTCTACGAGCAGTACTTC.

Regarding this clonotype: A junction boundary mismatches the germline segment, possibly from a read error. The J gene is TRBJ1-2, the V gene TRBV6-5; 7 bases agree with TRBD1. The length of the CDR3 is 15 residues. CDR1 and CDR2 (germline): MNHEY, SVGAGI. In DNA, the CDR3 is TGTGTCAGCGCTCGATCCGGGACAGAGAACTATGGCTACACCTTC. It is translated as CVSARSGTENYGYTF.

The genes are TRBV6-2 or TRBV6-3 and TRBJ2-1; 8 positions match TRBD2. The germline gives CDR1 MNHEY, CDR2 SVGEGT. With 8 bases clipped from V and 4 bases from J, the junction kept 7 bases outside the gene matches. CDR3 length equals 14 residues. CDR3 nucleotides: TGTGCCAGCCGGGTAGCGGGGCTTTACAATGAGCAGTTCTTC. Translating it yields CASRVAGLYNEQFF.

This clonotype was observed a handful of times. CDR3 sequence: CAGTGELYEQYF. The CDR3 DNA reads TGTGCCGGAACAGGGGAACTCTACGAGCAGTACTTC. The chain recombines TRBV2 with TRBJ2-7; TRBD1 matches at 7 bases. From germline, CDR1 is SNHLY and CDR2 FYNNEI. V shed 11 bases, J shed 3 bases, and the junction held 7 bases outside the gene matches. The CDR3 is 12 residues long.

The J gene is TRBJ1-1, the V gene TRBV4-1; D is uncertain. Germline loops: CDR1 MGHRA, CDR2 YSYEKL. The V end was cut by 1 base, the J end by 4 bases, with 16 bases between. The CDR3 loop spans 16 amino acids. The CDR3 sequence is CASSQGLGWVLTEAFF. CDR3 sequence (DNA): TGCGCCAGCAGCCAAGGACTAGGCTGGGTGCTCACTGAAGCTTTCTTT.

This clonotype was counted once. The chain combines TRBV25-1 with TRBJ2-4; D ambiguous. Deletions cut 2 bases from V and 0 bases from J, with 5 bases between. Germline values: CDR1 MGHDK, CDR2 SYGVNS. There are 14 residues in the CDR3. The CDR3 DNA is TGTGCCAGCAGTGAAGACGGAGCCAAAAACATTCAGTACTTC. Protein product: CASSEDGAKNIQYF.

This clonotype was observed a handful of times. The chain combines TRBV5-1 with TRBJ1-5; D gene unclear. There are 16 residues in the CDR3. Trimming took off 0 bases at V and 0 bases at J, with 10 bases between the two ends. Germline-derived CDR1 and CDR2 are SGHRS and YFSETQ. The CDR3 nucleotides read TGCGCCAGCAGCTTGGGCCCCGAATATAGCAATCAGCCCCAGCATTTT. Its translation is CASSLGPEYSNQPQHF.

This clonotype was observed a handful of times. The chain couples TRBV2 to TRBJ2-5; D remains unclear. The CDR3 is made up of 12 amino acids. Trimming stripped 1 base from V and 7 bases from J, with 7 bases between. CDR1 and CDR2 from the germline V gene are SNHLY and FYNNEI. The CDR3 DNA is TGTGCCAGCAGTGAAGTGGTGACGACCCAGTACTTC. Its protein product is CASSEVVTTQYF.

Note on this clonotype: The junction differs from germline at one of its ends, possibly a read error. This chain connects TRBV10-3 to TRBJ2-3, with D perhaps given as TRBD1 or TRBD2 (5 bases each). CDR1 is ENHRY and CDR2 is SYGVKD in the germline V gene. The length of the CDR3 is 13 residues. The CDR3 DNA follows: TGTGCCACCAGTGAGGGGAGCACAGATACGCAGTATTTT. As protein: CATSEGSTDTQYF.

J is TRBJ2-5 and V is TRBV20-1; 9 bases are a match to TRBD1. From germline, CDR1 is DFQATT and CDR2 SNEGSKA (reference sequence). Trimming removed 4 bases from V and 5 bases from J; junction bases left unmatched: 8. CDR3 length: 14 residues. CDR3 protein: CSAIPGQGLETQYF. In DNA, the CDR3 is TGCAGTGCTATCCCGGGACAGGGTCTTGAGACCCAGTACTTC.

This chain uses TRBV29-1 with TRBJ2-2; 7 nucleotides match TRBD1. The germline CDR1 and CDR2 sequences are SQVTM and ANQGSEA. V lost 7 bases and J lost 8; bases outside the gene matches: 10. The CDR3 sequence is 13 residues long. In DNA, the CDR3 is TGCAGCGCCGGTGAACAGGGGTGGGGGGAGCTGTTTTTT. This codes for CSAGEQGWGELFF.

V is TRBV5-1 and J is TRBJ2-1; D call uncertain. V was shortened by 4 bases and J by 0 bases, with 14 bases between the two germline ends. This CDR3 has 16 residues. Germline V gives CDR1 SGHRS, CDR2 YFSETQ. Here the CDR3 reads CASSLTGDSSYNEQFF. In nucleotides, the CDR3 is TGCGCCAGCAGCCTGACTGGAGATAGCTCCTACAATGAGCAGTTCTTC. The variable domain in full, completed from reference TRBV5-1 and TRBJ2-1, reads KAGVTQTPRYLIKTRGQQVTLSCSPISGHRSVSWYQQTPGQGLQFLFEYFSETQRNKGNFPGRFSGRQFSNSRSEMNVSTLELGDSALYLCASSLTGDSSYNEQFFGPGTRLTVL.

This sequence joins TRBV5-5 and TRBJ1-4; 7 bases match TRBD1. CDR1 is SGHKS, CDR2 YYEKEE, per germline (reference sequence). The V segment lost 3 bases and the J segment 0 bases; nucleotides outside the gene matches: 14. This CDR3 has 19 residues. CDR3 sequence: CASSSVPGQKQATNEKLFF. The CDR3 DNA reads as TGTGCCAGCAGCTCTGTCCCGGGACAGAAACAGGCAACTAATGAAAAACTGTTTTTT. Combining the CDR3 with reference TRBV5-5 and TRBJ1-4 gives the whole variable domain DAGVTQSPTHLIKTRGQQVTLRCSPISGHKSVSWYQQVLGQGPQFIFQYYEKEERGRGNFPDRFSARQFPNYSSELNVNALLLGDSALYLCASSSVPGQKQATNEKLFFGSGTQLSVL.

V usage is TRBV6-1 and J usage is TRBJ2-5; 11 nucleotides line up with TRBD2. V lost 8 bases and J lost 0; bases outside the gene matches: 14. This CDR3 has 18 residues. CDR1 and CDR2 (germline): MNHNS, SASEGT. Written as DNA, the CDR3 is TGTGCCAGCTGGCCTTGGGGGACTAGCGGAGGGGACCAAGAGACCCAGTACTTC. The encoded protein is CASWPWGTSGGDQETQYF.

J is TRBJ2-5 and V is TRBV27; D perhaps matches TRBD2 (5 bases). The CDR3 sequence is 13 residues long. The V gene lost 3 bases and the J gene lost 5 bases, with 10 bases spanning the gap. The germline gives CDR1 MNHEY, CDR2 SMNVEV (reference sequence). CDR3 nucleotide sequence: TGTGCCAGCAGTTTGCTAGCAAGTGAGACCCAGTACTTC. Protein sequence: CASSLLASETQYF.

The rearrangement links TRBV29-1 to TRBJ1-1; 8 positions match TRBD1. Losses at the gene ends were 5 bases for V and 0 bases for J; bases not matched to a gene: 8. The CDR3 extends over 15 amino acids. Germline CDR1 and CDR2: SQVTM and ANQGSEA. CDR3 in amino acids: CSVWATGGLNTEAFF. CDR3 DNA: TGCAGCGTTTGGGCCACAGGGGGACTGAACACTGAAGCTTTCTTT.

This chain uses TRBV2 with TRBJ2-1; no definite D call. Germline loops: CDR1 SNHLY, CDR2 FYNNEI. The length of the CDR3 is 13 residues. The V gene lost 1 base and the J gene lost 4 bases, with 5 bases spanning the gap. The CDR3 sequence is CASSEVEYNEQFF. CDR3 bases: TGTGCCAGCAGTGAAGTGGAGTACAATGAGCAGTTCTTC.

J is TRBJ2-1 and V is TRBV27; a possible D gene is TRBD1 (6 bases). With 5 bases removed from V and 6 bases from J, the gap between germline ends came to 17 bases. This CDR3 comprises 15 residues. The germline V gene encodes CDR1 MNHEY and CDR2 SMNVEV (reference sequence). The CDR3 loop reads CASSMTLGTPNEQFF. The CDR3 DNA sequence: TGTGCCAGCAGTATGACCCTCGGGACACCCAATGAGCAGTTCTTC.

The chain recombines TRBV18 with TRBJ2-5; TRBD2 is a possible D gene (5 bases). The germline V gene encodes CDR1 KGHSH and CDR2 LQKENI. V lost 6 bases to trimming and J lost 12 bases, with 20 bases between them. The CDR3 has 13 residues. The CDR3 DNA reads as TGTGCCAGCTCCCCGGACCGGGCCGGAGGAGAGTACTTC. This translates into CASSPDRAGGEYF.

The chain uses TRBV12-3 or TRBV12-4 and TRBJ2-2, with 9 bases fitting TRBD2. The CDR3 is made up of 16 amino acids. V dropped 2 bases and J dropped 5; count of bases not matched to a gene: 6. The CDR3 DNA reads as TGTGCCAGCAGTTTAAATAGCGGGGGATCTACCGGGGAGCTGTTTTTT. Translation gives CASSLNSGGSTGELFF.

The chain is built from TRBV18 and TRBJ2-3, with D uncertain. Germline V gene data show CDR1 as KGHSH and CDR2 as LQKENI. V was clipped by 7 bases and J by 0 bases, with 11 bases between them. This CDR3 comprises 14 residues. The CDR3 spells CASWPGGSTDTQYF. The CDR3 DNA is TGTGCCAGCTGGCCGGGTGGGAGCACAGATACGCAGTATTTT.

This clonotype was counted between two and nine times. The V and J genes are TRBV10-3 and TRBJ2-1; D remains ambiguous. Trimming removed 6 bases from V and 3 bases from J, with 12 bases in between. CDR3 size: 14 residues. CDR1 is ENHRY, CDR2 SYGVKD, per germline. The CDR3: CAISGELDYNEQFF. In DNA, the CDR3 is TGTGCCATCAGCGGAGAATTGGACTACAATGAGCAGTTCTTC.

The gene calls are TRBV11-2 and TRBJ1-5; no reliable D call. Trimming pared 3 bases from V and 8 bases from J, leaving 14 bases between. The CDR3 length is 14 residues. Germline-derived CDR1 and CDR2 are SGHAT and FQNNGV. The CDR3 sequence: CASSFSGPGEPQHF. The CDR3 nucleotides read TGTGCCAGCAGCTTTAGTGGGCCAGGCGAGCCCCAGCATTTT. The complete variable domain, with remaining parts taken from reference TRBV11-2 and TRBJ1-5, reads EAGVAQSPRYKIIEKRQSVAFWCNPISGHATLYWYQQILGQGPKLLIQFQNNGVVDDSQLPKDRFSAERLKGVDSTLKIQPAKLEDSAVYLCASSFSGPGEPQHFGDGTRLSIL.

The rearrangement joins TRBV2 to TRBJ2-1; maybe TRBD1 (5 bases). The J call may be mistaken, given a closer DNA end match to TRBJ2-7. CDR1 is SNHLY, CDR2 FYNNEI, per germline. This CDR3 spans 13 amino acids. DNA for the CDR3: TGTGCCAGCATAGGTCTTACGGACAATGAGCAGTACTTC. Amino acids: CASIGLTDNEQYF.

This chain links TRBV2 with TRBJ2-3; 7 nucleotides line up with TRBD2. Germline CDR1 and CDR2: SNHLY and FYNNEI. V trimming: 3 bases; J trimming: 1 base; junction bases outside the gene matches: 7. This CDR3 region has 16 residues. The CDR3, as DNA: TGTGCCAGCAGTGAGTGGGGGGGGACTGGCACAGATACGCAGTATTTT. It encodes CASSEWGGTGTDTQYF.

This clonotype appeared a few times. The V call is TRBV7-2, the J call TRBJ2-3; TRBD1 is a possible D gene (7 bases). The CDR3 loop spans 13 amino acids. The germline gives CDR1 SGHTA, CDR2 FQGNSA. V was clipped by 5 bases and J by 6 bases, with 12 bases between them. CDR3 region: CASSEQGRDTQYF. The DNA for the CDR3 is TGTGCCAGCAGCGAACAGGGGAGGGATACGCAGTATTTT.

This clonotype has only a few counts. The chain combines TRBV5-1 with TRBJ2-3, with no clear D. Looked up from germline, CDR1 is SGHRS and CDR2 is YFSETQ. Trimming took off 0 bases at V and 9 bases at J, with 20 bases between the two ends. This CDR3 has 16 amino acids. CDR3 in amino acids: CASSLANSVPSETQYF. In DNA, the CDR3 is TGCGCCAGCAGCTTGGCCAATAGTGTGCCTTCCGAGACGCAGTATTTT. The variable domain in full, with the rest retrieved from reference TRBV5-1 and TRBJ2-3, is KAGVTQTPRYLIKTRGQQVTLSCSPISGHRSVSWYQQTPGQGLQFLFEYFSETQRNKGNFPGRFSGRQFSNSRSEMNVSTLELGDSALYLCASSLANSVPSETQYFGPGTRLTVL.

This clonotype was detected a few times. J is TRBJ1-2 and V is TRBV29-1, with D perhaps matching TRBD1 (5 bases). V lost 6 bases to trimming and J lost 4 bases, with 12 bases between them. There are 12 residues in the CDR3. The germline V gene encodes CDR1 SQVTM and CDR2 ANQGSEA. The CDR3 is CSVTWGVYGYTF. The CDR3 DNA reads TGCAGCGTGACATGGGGGGTCTATGGCTACACCTTC.

This chain connects TRBV20-1 to TRBJ2-3; the D gene is possibly TRBD2 (5 bases). Trimming left V 6 bases short and J 4 bases short, with 29 bases between. CDR1 is DFQATT and CDR2 is SNEGSKA in the germline V gene (reference sequence). The CDR3 contains 18 residues. The CDR3 region is CSAPWRSGMDLPPDTQYF. In nucleotides, the CDR3 is TGCAGTGCGCCCTGGAGGTCGGGGATGGACCTTCCCCCAGATACGCAGTATTTT.